Below, one T cell receptor beta chain is given with its context. Its specificity is not known. CDR1 SGHTA and CDR2 FQGNSA come from the germline V gene. V trimming: 7 bases; J trimming: 5 bases; junction bases outside the gene matches: 6. This CDR3 contains 14 residues. The TCR beta CDR3 regions underwent amplification using RNA transcripts as the source. First-round RT-PCR of the TCR CDR3 relied on the HTBI primer set. TCRdb re-called the multiplex PCR reads with MiXCR, one entry per CDR3 protein. The sample includes hundreds of thousands of distinct CDR3 sequences, around 38% of them seen just once. This entry belongs to a study of T cells in Graves' hyperthyroidism and ophthalmopathy. About the research overall: Peripheral blood collection took place at initial diagnosis, before any treatment.

Whole-study findings and limits: The model made its ophthalmopathy prediction, and onset followed a median about 6.8 months later.

This TCR derives from a man between 18 and 35 years old with Graves' hyperthyroidism. V and J are TRBV7-2 and TRBJ2-7; TRBD1 matches at 12 bases. The sample was blood. CDR3 in amino acids: CASTLGQGADEQYF. The DNA for the CDR3 is TGTGCCAGCACCCTGGGACAGGGGGCGGACGAGCAGTACTTC.